The rows below give T cell receptor beta chains drawn from one sample of a study of cytomegalovirus exposure and HLA in healthy donors. Measured with immunoSEQ multiplex PCR; TCRdb has only the in-frame clones, and not every one. The repertoire holds about 130,000 clones, with approximately 80% as singletons. Sequenced sample: PBMCs. Receptors originate from a girl aged 2 to 10 in good health and CMV-seronegative. CDR3s include the opening cysteine and the closing phenylalanine or tryptophan. A D gene is named only where the DNA matches it firmly. Some rows mark clone size as missing; the rest say once, few, many or name a class of expanded clone.

d_gene	abundance	v_gene	j_gene	CDR3nt	CDR3aa
NA	NA	TRBV5-6	TRBJ2-7	TGTGCCAGCAGCTTGACAGGTTTCTCCTACGAGCAGTACTTC	CASSLTGFSYEQYF
TRBD1	NA	TRBV5-6	TRBJ2-3	TGTGCCAGCAGCCCCGGGACAGGGGTGACAGATACGCAGTATTTT	CASSPGTGVTDTQYF
TRBD1	NA	TRBV18	TRBJ2-7	TGTGCCAGCTCACCCGCGGGGACAGGTGTCGGCGAGCAGTACTTC	CASSPAGTGVGEQYF
NA	NA	TRBV6-4	TRBJ2-5	TGTGCCAGCAGTGAGGGAAGGAGGTTGGAAGAGACCCAGTACTTC	CASSEGRRLEETQYF
TRBD1	NA	TRBV2	TRBJ1-5	TGTGCCAGCAGCGGGACAGGGGGAAATCAGCCCCAGCATTTT	CASSGTGGNQPQHF
TRBD2	NA	TRBV6-1	TRBJ2-5	TGTGCCAGCAGGACGGAGGGACTAGCCCAAGAGACCCAGTACTTC	CASRTEGLAQETQYF
TRBD1	NA	TRBV19	TRBJ2-5	TGTGCCAGTAGTCCAAACAGGGGGCCAACCAGGGAGACCCAGTACTTC	CASSPNRGPTRETQYF
NA	NA	TRBV19	TRBJ2-7	TGTGCCAGTAGTATAATGGTGGGCAACGAGCAGTACTTC	CASSIMVGNEQYF
NA	NA	TRBV11-2	TRBJ1-1	TGTGCCAGCAGCTTAGCCAGGGGACGATCGACGGACACTGAAGCTTTCTTT	CASSLARGRSTDTEAFF
NA	NA	TRBV18	TRBJ1-3	TGTGCCAGCTCACCAAGGGGCTCTGGAAACACCATATATTTT	CASSPRGSGNTIYF
TRBD2	NA	TRBV2	TRBJ2-3	TGTGCCAGCAGAGCAACTAGCGGGGGGGCGACAGATACGCAGTATTTT	CASRATSGGATDTQYF
NA	few	TRBV5-4	TRBJ2-2	TGTGCCGCAGCGCCCGGAGACACCGGGGAGCTGTTTTTT	CAAAPGDTGELFF
NA	NA	TRBV5-1	TRBJ1-6	TGCGCCAGCAGCTTGGCCCAGGGTGGCTCACCCCTCCACTTT	CASSLAQGGSPLHF
NA	NA	TRBV5-4	TRBJ2-1	TGTGCCAGCAGACTCTATGAACGAAGCTCCTACAATGAGCAGTTCTTC	CASRLYERSSYNEQFF
NA	NA	TRBV6-6	TRBJ1-1	TGTGCCAGCAGTTACTCTCCCCCCGCTGAAGCTTTCTTT	CASSYSPPAEAFF
NA	few	TRBV5-6	TRBJ1-5	TGTGCCAGCAGCCCACACAAAAATTATAGCAATCAGCCCCAGCATTTT	CASSPHKNYSNQPQHF
NA	NA	TRBV5-1	TRBJ2-5	TGCGCCAGCAGCTTGTCGGCAGGCCAAGAGACCCAGTACTTC	CASSLSAGQETQYF
NA	NA	TRBV28	TRBJ2-7	TGTGCCAGCAGTTTAGGGCTGCACTTGAACGAGCAGTACTTC	CASSLGLHLNEQYF
TRBD1	NA	TRBV7-2	TRBJ2-2	TGTGCCAGCAGCAGGGGACAGGGGGCCCGGGAGCTGTTTTTT	CASSRGQGARELFF
TRBD1	NA	TRBV2	TRBJ2-3	TGTGCCAGCAGTGTACAGGGGGATACGCAGTATTTT	CASSVQGDTQYF
NA	NA	TRBV20-1	TRBJ1-1	TGCAGTGCTAGAGATTTGAGTGAAGCTTTCTTT	CSARDLSEAFF
NA	NA	TRBV5-6	TRBJ1-1	TGTGCCAGCAGCTTTCGACGGGGTTCGAACACTGAAGCTTTCTTT	CASSFRRGSNTEAFF
NA	NA	TRBV5-1	TRBJ2-5	TGCGCCAGCAGGGAAGACAGCCAAGAGACCCAGTACTTC	CASREDSQETQYF
TRBD2	NA	TRBV2	TRBJ2-1	TGTGCCAGCCAAGGACTAGCGGGGGGCGGAAGCTCCTACAATGAGCAGTTCTTC	CASQGLAGGGSSYNEQFF
NA	NA	TRBV4-1	TRBJ1-4	TGCGCCAGCAGCCAAGTCGTCCCGACGGGTGAAAAACTGTTTTTT	CASSQVVPTGEKLFF
NA	NA	TRBV30	TRBJ1-1	TGTGCCTGGAGCTCCAACAGGGTAATGAACACTGAAGCTTTCTTT	CAWSSNRVMNTEAFF
TRBD2	NA	TRBV30	TRBJ2-1	TGTGCCTGGAGGTCAGGGGGGCCTAGCGGGGTTTATGATGAGCAGTTCTTC	CAWRSGGPSGVYDEQFF
TRBD1	once	TRBV5-6	TRBJ1-4	TGTGCCAGCAGCTCGTACAGGGGGGGTTACAACGATGAAAAACTGTTTTTT	CASSSYRGGYNDEKLFF
NA	NA	TRBV9	TRBJ1-1	TGTGCCAGCAGCCCCACCTGGGCAGCTGGGAACACTGAAGCTTTCTTT	CASSPTWAAGNTEAFF
TRBD1	few	TRBV4-1	TRBJ1-1	TGCGCCAGCACCCAGGACAGGGTGAACACTGAAGCTTTCTTT	CASTQDRVNTEAFF
TRBD2	NA	TRBV5-4	TRBJ2-1	TGTGCCAGCAGCTTAACTAGCGGGAGGCTCAATGAGCAGTTCTTC	CASSLTSGRLNEQFF
NA	once	TRBV7-7	TRBJ2-2	TGTGCTAGCACCTATTACCCAAAGAATGGGGCACCTGGGGAGCTGTTTTTT	CASTYYPKNGAPGELFF
TRBD2	NA	TRBV5-4	TRBJ2-7	TGTGCCAGCAGCGGGCTAGCGGGGGGGTCCGAGCAGTACTTC	CASSGLAGGSEQYF
TRBD2	few	TRBV6-6	TRBJ2-1	TGTGCCAGCAGTTCGCCAGGACTAGCTCTTATCCATGAGCAGTTCTTC	CASSSPGLALIHEQFF
NA	NA	TRBV2	TRBJ2-1	TGTGCCAGCAGTGTAGCGAGAGGGGGCAATGAGCAGTTCTTC	CASSVARGGNEQFF
TRBD1	NA	TRBV11-2	TRBJ1-4	TGTGCCAGCAGCCAGAGACAGGGGAATAATGAAAAACTGTTTTTT	CASSQRQGNNEKLFF
TRBD2	NA	TRBV4-2	TRBJ2-1	TGTGCCAGCAGCCAAGAGCGGACTAGCGTCTACAATGAGCAGTTCTTC	CASSQERTSVYNEQFF
TRBD1	NA	TRBV6-1	TRBJ1-2	TGTGCCAGCAGTGGGACAGGGGCTAGCTATGGCTACACCTTC	CASSGTGASYGYTF
NA	NA	TRBV7-2	TRBJ2-6	TGTGCCAGCAGCCTTTGGGCGACCTCTGGGGCCAACGTCCTGACTTTC	CASSLWATSGANVLTF
NA	NA	TRBV7-2	TRBJ1-4	TGTGCCAGCAGCTTAAACAGGGCTAATGAAAAACTGTTTTTT	CASSLNRANEKLFF
NA	NA	TRBV9	TRBJ1-4	TGTGCCAGCAGCGTAGGGTCCGTGGGGTCGGGGGAAAAACTGTTTTTT	CASSVGSVGSGEKLFF
TRBD1	NA	TRBV7-2	TRBJ1-2	TGTGCCAGCAGCTTTCTGTCCGAGGACAGGGGTAATGGCTACACCTTC	CASSFLSEDRGNGYTF
NA	NA	TRBV7-6	TRBJ2-1	TGTGCCAGCAGCCGTGATAACAGCGCGGGCTACAATGAGCAGTTCTTC	CASSRDNSAGYNEQFF
NA	NA	TRBV5-4	TRBJ2-3	TGTGCCAGCAGCTGGACGGGAGAGGATACGCAGTATTTT	CASSWTGEDTQYF
NA	NA	TRBV7-2	TRBJ2-1	TGTGCCAGCAGCTTAGTAGTCCCAGGGTACAATGAGCAGTTCTTC	CASSLVVPGYNEQFF
TRBD1	NA	TRBV18	TRBJ1-1	TGTGCCAGCTCAACGACAGGGGACACTGAAGCTTTCTTT	CASSTTGDTEAFF
NA	NA	TRBV15	TRBJ2-3	TGTGCCACCAGCAGAGGACAGGGAGGCACGCAGTATTTT	CATSRGQGGTQYF
TRBD1	NA	TRBV6-5	TRBJ2-5	TGTGCCAGCAGTTACGGGACAGGGGAAGGAGAGACCCAGTACTTC	CASSYGTGEGETQYF
TRBD1	once	TRBV5-1	TRBJ2-1	TGCGCCAGCAGCTTGTCTCCGGGACAGACCTACAATGAGCAGTTCTTC	CASSLSPGQTYNEQFF
TRBD1	NA	TRBV6-6	TRBJ1-5	TGTGCCACTCAGGGGACAGGGTGGAATCAGCCCCAGCATTTT	CATQGTGWNQPQHF
NA	few	TRBV6-5	TRBJ1-4	TGTGCCAGCCGGGGGGAGGGGAATGAAAAACTGTTTTTT	CASRGEGNEKLFF
NA	once	TRBV7-3	TRBJ1-2	TGTGCCAGCAGCCCACGCGGGGGCGGAGGCTATGGCTACACCTTC	CASSPRGGGGYGYTF
TRBD2	once	TRBV5-1	TRBJ2-7	TGCGCCAGCAGCTCCGGGGGGACTAGCGGGAACGACGAGCAGTACTTC	CASSSGGTSGNDEQYF